This T cell receptor beta chain was profiled in a study of cytomegalovirus exposure and HLA in healthy donors. Findings and limits, study-wide: Earlier analysis found most TCR beta V segments productive about 90% or about 30% of the time. Association with HLA alleles at 0.05 false discovery rate was found for about 17,000 TCR beta sequences in a later analysis. Listed as cytomegalovirus-associated were about 160 TCR beta chains.

V lost 3 bases, J lost 1 base, and 10 bases stayed unmatched. The V gene's germline CDR1 is LNHNV and CDR2 YYDKDF (reference sequence). This CDR3 region has 18 residues. On this clone: No antigen is known for it.

Researchers ran the PCR with 60 Vbeta and 13 Jbeta primers. Profiling relied on immunoSEQ multiplex PCR, and the TCRdb table lists in-frame clones only, not all of them. The data show about 190,000 clones, around 87% seen once. Each donor's status was that of a healthy bone marrow donor. Material for sequencing was PBMCs. The receptor's source is a man aged 30-40 years in good health and CMV-seronegative. The V gene is TRBV15, the J gene TRBJ2-2, with 8 nucleotides matching TRBD1. This chain's CDR3 is CATSSYRGDPVNTGELFF. The CDR3 DNA sequence: TGTGCCACCAGCAGCTACAGGGGGGATCCCGTGAACACCGGGGAGCTGTTTTTT.